This T cell receptor (beta chain) came from a study of CD8 T cells in Susac syndrome. Germline CDR1 ENHRY, CDR2 SYGVKD. The CDR3 consists of 14 residues. The V gene lost 3 bases and the J gene lost 6 bases, with 11 bases spanning the gap. With random hexamers, reverse transcription was performed on about 0.5 to 1 ug of RNA. TCRdb processed the immunoSEQ multiplex PCR reads anew with MiXCR; each CDR3 protein has one entry. There are around 130,000 distinct CDR3 sequences in the sample; about 95% occur only once, and 0.11% lies in the top ten. The receptor comes from a human donor with multiple sclerosis. This sequence joins TRBV10-3 and TRBJ2-2, with D perhaps TRBD2 (6 bases). The sample was CD4+ T cells from PBMCs. The CDR3 region has the DNA TGTGCCATCAGTGAAGGAGGGAAGGCCGGGGAGCTGTTTTTT. Protein sequence: CAISEGGKAGELFF.